The source of this TCR beta chain is a study of blood T cell repertoires in COVID-19. Overall study: Whether acute or convalescent, the COVID-19 samples came from the United States, Italy and Spain.

As processed by the authors: The assay estimated nucleated cells by amplifying reference gene primers. Data came from immunoSEQ multiplex PCR; TCRdb stores just in-frame clones and leaves some out. V, J and clone size are those of that table, while D and trimming were read from the DNA. The data hold over 150,000 clones, with roughly 82% observed a single time. The sequenced material came from PBMCs or T cells enriched from blood (not recorded which). The source is a middle-aged man who had recovered from COVID-19.

CDR3 DNA: TGTGCCACCAGCAGAGGGGGGACAGGGTTCAACGAGCAGTACTTC. Translated, it gives CATSRGGTGFNEQYF. The chain has TRBV15 and TRBJ2-7; 9 nucleotides match TRBD1. This CDR3 region has 15 residues. Trimming at V came to 1 base and at J to 5 bases, leaving 6 bases not matched to a gene. CDR1 and CDR2 (germline): LNHNV, YYDKDF (reference sequence). The entire variable domain, with the rest obtained from reference TRBV15 and TRBJ2-7, is as follows: DAMVIQNPRYQVTQFGKPVTLSCSQTLNHNVMYWYQQKSSQAPKLLFHYYDKDFNNEADTPDNFQSRRPNTSFCFLDIRSPGLGDTAMYLCATSRGGTGFNEQYFGPGTRLTVT.